These 13 T cell receptor beta chains were sequenced from one sample in a study of Tregs in tolerant kidney transplant recipients. TCRdb's table, derived via immunoSEQ multiplex PCR, lists solely in-frame clones and lacks some. The profile covers more than 95,000 clones, with roughly nine tenths appearing a single time and over 0.5% taken by the ten largest. Sequenced sample: CD4+ T cells from blood. The source is a human donor in good health.

The CDR3 loop is CASSPSRDRGETQYF. The CDR3 DNA reads TGTGCCAGCTCACCGTCCCGGGACAGGGGCGAGACCCAGTACTTC. The V and J genes are TRBV18 and TRBJ2-5; 10 nucleotides align to TRBD1. The trim removed 3 bases at V and 5 bases at J, leaving 6 bases unmatched. This CDR3 comprises 15 residues. The germline CDR1 and CDR2 sequences are KGHSH and LQKENI.

The chain recombines TRBV19 with TRBJ2-4; 10 bases align to TRBD1. Germline CDR1 reads LNHDA; CDR2 reads SQIVND (reference sequence). Unmatched junction bases numbered 9, after V lost 5 bases and J lost 2 bases. The CDR3 consists of 17 residues. This CDR3 reads CASSGAGQGVTKNIQYF. CDR3 DNA: TGTGCCAGTAGTGGAGCAGGACAGGGGGTGACCAAAAACATTCAGTACTTC.

This chain joins TRBV6-6 and TRBJ1-6, with TRBD1 as a possible D gene (6 bases). Trimming shortened V by 0 bases and J by 4 bases, and 7 bases separated the two germline ends. Germline V gene lookup returns CDR1 MNHNY and CDR2 SVGAGI (reference sequence). CDR3 length equals 15 residues. The CDR3 protein is CASSYSDSYNSPLHF. In DNA form, the CDR3 reads TGTGCCAGCAGTTACTCGGACAGTTATAATTCACCCCTCCACTTT.

This clone was picked up one time. The chain has TRBV6-1 and TRBJ1-2, with D possibly matching TRBD1 (6 bases). Germline V gene data show CDR1 as MNHNS and CDR2 as SASEGT. V lost 6 bases and J 7 bases, leaving 9 bases between the germline ends. The CDR3 loop spans 11 amino acids. The CDR3 DNA follows: TGTGCCAGCAGAGGGGGGTCTGGCTACACCTTC. Protein sequence: CASRGGSGYTF.

This clone occurred once. CDR3 bases: TGTGCCAGCAGCTTGAGACAGAGCTCCTACAATGAGCAGTTCTTC. This translates into CASSLRQSSYNEQFF. The chain links TRBV11-2 to TRBJ2-1; possibly TRBD1 for D (5 bases). This CDR3 contains 15 residues. CDR1 is SGHAT, CDR2 FQNNGV, per germline. The V and J ends lost 3 bases and 0 bases respectively, with 9 bases between them.

The rearrangement uses TRBV11-2 and TRBJ2-1; 12 bases match TRBD2. The CDR3 has 15 amino acids. With V trimmed by 6 bases and J by 7 bases, 7 bases remained unmatched. Germline CDR1 is SGHAT and CDR2 is FQNNGV. For the CDR3, the DNA is TGTGCCAGCAGTGCGAGGACTAGCGGGGAAAATGAGCAGTTCTTC. It encodes CASSARTSGENEQFF.

This clone appeared a few times. This sequence joins TRBV6-5 and TRBJ1-6; D ambiguous. The CDR3 is 16 amino acids. The ends were cut back, 0 bases at V and 10 bases at J, with 16 bases in the middle. Germline assignment: CDR1 MNHEY and CDR2 SVGAGI. This CDR3 is CASSYSRAPTGSPLHF. The CDR3 DNA reads TGTGCCAGCAGTTACTCGAGGGCTCCCACGGGATCACCCCTCCACTTT.

The chain joins TRBV12-2 to TRBJ2-3; the table's D gene call, TRBD2, was not cross checked with the DNA. TRBV12-2 is noted as a pseudogene. This CDR3 is built from 16 residues. CDR3 sequence (DNA): TGTGCAAGTCGCCTCAGACTAGCGGGAAGCACAGATACGCAGTATTTT. The encoded protein is CASRLRLAGSTDTQYF.

The rearrangement links TRBV5-8 to TRBJ1-5; D gene ambiguous. This CDR3 spans 13 amino acids. Germline V gene sequence: CDR1 SGHTS, CDR2 YDEGEE. The V end was cut by 6 bases, the J end by 0 bases, with 7 bases between. The CDR3 reads CASNSRSNQPQHF. The CDR3, as DNA: TGTGCCAGCAACAGCCGTAGCAATCAGCCCCAGCATTTT.

The CDR3 is CASSLWTGYTGELFF. The CDR3 DNA reads as TGTGCCAGCAGCCTATGGACAGGGTACACCGGGGAGCTGTTTTTT. The rearrangement links TRBV14 to TRBJ2-2, with 8 bases that match TRBD1. CDR3 length equals 15 residues. CDR1 is SGHDN and CDR2 is FVKESK in the germline V gene. Trimming at V came to 4 bases and at J to 3 bases, leaving 4 bases not matched to a gene.

This chain joins TRBV10-1 and TRBJ2-6; D unresolved. Trimming removed 4 bases from V and 2 bases from J, with 12 bases in between. The CDR3 has 16 amino acids. Germline V gene lookup returns CDR1 WNHNN and CDR2 SYGVQD (reference sequence). The CDR3 loop reads CASSGSSSAGANVLTF. As DNA, the CDR3 is TGCGCCAGCAGTGGTTCCTCGAGCGCTGGGGCCAACGTCCTGACTTTC.

The V call is TRBV11-3, the J call TRBJ2-2, with D maybe TRBD1 (6 bases). The CDR3 sequence is 15 residues long. The V gene lost 3 bases and the J gene lost 3 bases, with 11 bases spanning the gap. Looked up from germline, CDR1 is SGHNT and CDR2 is YENEEA. The CDR3 DNA sequence: TGTGCCAGCAGCTTGTTAAAGGGGGACACCGGGGAGCTGTTTTTT. Its protein is CASSLLKGDTGELFF.

This clone was picked up a small number of times. V and J are TRBV6-5 and TRBJ1-5; TRBD1 matches at 7 bases. V was clipped by 6 bases and J by 3 bases; unmatched bases: 5. From germline, CDR1 is MNHEY and CDR2 SVGAGI. CDR3 length equals 14 residues. CDR3 sequence (DNA): TGTGCCAGCAGAAAGACAGGGTTCAATCAGCCCCAGCATTTT. Amino acid sequence: CASRKTGFNQPQHF.